A single sample gave rise to the 6 T cell receptor beta chains below, sequenced in a study of spatial heterogeneity in lung cancer. Regarding time point: sample taken at primary tumor resection. MiXCR was run by TCRdb on the 5' RACE reads, yielding one entry per CDR3 protein. In the table there are 24,000 or so distinct CDR3 sequences, roughly 7% of which are singletons. The input for sequencing was PBMCs, taken at surgery. These receptors all stem from a male donor with early-stage non-small cell lung cancer.

The V gene is TRBV5-1, the J gene TRBJ2-2, with 7 bases that match TRBD2. This CDR3 is built from 16 residues. The germline V gene encodes CDR1 SGHRS and CDR2 YFSETQ. The ends lost 0 bases at V and 5 bases at J; junction bases unmatched: 7. CDR3 sequence: CASSLAGAGVTGELFF. In DNA, the CDR3 is TGCGCCAGCAGCTTGGCCGGCGCGGGAGTTACCGGGGAGCTGTTTTTT.

The chain joins TRBV28 to TRBJ1-6; D remains ambiguous. CDR3 size: 15 residues. Per germline, CDR1 MDHEN and CDR2 SYDVKM. Between the trimmed V and J ends, which lost 9 bases and 0 bases, there was a span of 12 bases. Here the CDR3 DNA reads TGTGCCAGTCAGAAAAACCCCTCCTATAATTCACCCCTCCACTTT. This gives the protein CASQKNPSYNSPLHF.

This clonotype rates as medium-sized. The V and J genes are TRBV11-2 and TRBJ2-3, with D possibly matching TRBD1 (5 bases). The CDR3 loop spans 15 amino acids. The germline V gene has CDR1 SGHAT and CDR2 FQNNGV. V was cut by 1 base and J by 1 base, with 9 bases left in between. CDR3 sequence: CASSLASQGTDTQYF. Written as DNA, the CDR3 is TGTGCCAGCAGCTTAGCCTCACAGGGCACAGATACGCAGTATTTT. The complete variable domain, with remaining parts taken from reference TRBV11-2 and TRBJ2-3, reads EAGVAQSPRYKIIEKRQSVAFWCNPISGHATLYWYQQILGQGPKLLIQFQNNGVVDDSQLPKDRFSAERLKGVDSTLKIQPAKLEDSAVYLCASSLASQGTDTQYFGPGTRLTVL.

CDR3 in DNA: TGTGCTAGTGCCTTACAGGCGAACACCGGGGAGCTGTTTTTT. Residues: CASALQANTGELFF. This chain connects TRBV12-5 to TRBJ2-2; possible D gene TRBD1, 5 bases. V lost 7 bases and J 0 bases, leaving 9 bases between the germline ends. The germline CDR1 and CDR2 sequences are LGHNT and FRNRAP. This CDR3 has 14 residues. Based on the CDR3 plus reference TRBV12-5 and TRBJ2-2, the full variable domain is DARVTQTPRHKVTEMGQEVTMRCQPILGHNTVFWYRQTMMQGLELLAYFRNRAPLDDSGMPKDRFSAEMPDATLATLKIQPSEPRDSAVYFCASALQANTGELFFGEGSRLTVL.

By share, this clonotype ranks as medium-sized. This sequence joins TRBV28 and TRBJ2-5; 9 nucleotides line up with TRBD2. Per germline, CDR1 MDHEN and CDR2 SYDVKM. The CDR3 spans 15 residues. V lost 1 base and J lost 6; bases outside the gene matches: 6. This chain's CDR3 is CASSLSGGREQTQYF. The CDR3 DNA is TGTGCCAGCAGTTTATCGGGCGGGAGGGAACAGACCCAGTACTTC.

This clonotype appeared many times. The DNA of the CDR3 is TGTGCCAGCAGCCCGATGTGGGGAAGGCAGCAGTACTTC. Residues: CASSPMWGRQQYF. J is TRBJ2-7 and V is TRBV7-2, with unresolved D. The germline gives CDR1 SGHTA, CDR2 FQGNSA. V was shortened by 5 bases and J by 8 bases, with 16 bases between the two germline ends. The CDR3 covers 13 residues.